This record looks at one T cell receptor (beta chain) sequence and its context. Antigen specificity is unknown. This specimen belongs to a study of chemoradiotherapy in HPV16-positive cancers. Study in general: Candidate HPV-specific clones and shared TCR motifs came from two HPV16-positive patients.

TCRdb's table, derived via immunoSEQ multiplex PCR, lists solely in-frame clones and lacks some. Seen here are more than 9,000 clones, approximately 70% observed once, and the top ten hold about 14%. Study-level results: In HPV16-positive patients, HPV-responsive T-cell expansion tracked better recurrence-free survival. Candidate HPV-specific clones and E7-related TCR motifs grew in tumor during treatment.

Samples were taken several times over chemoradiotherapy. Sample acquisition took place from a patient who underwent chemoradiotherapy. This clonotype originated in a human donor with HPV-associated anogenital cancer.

CDR3 region: CASSSWGAGMNTEAFF. As DNA, the CDR3 is TGCGCCAGCAGCTCATGGGGGGCAGGAATGAACACTGAAGCTTTCTTT. This sequence joins TRBV5-1 and TRBJ1-1, with D possibly being TRBD1 (6 bases). The length of the CDR3 is 16 residues. Germline V CDR1 and CDR2: SGHRS, YFSETQ. With 3 bases removed from V and 0 bases from J, the gap between germline ends came to 15 bases.